This passage covers 9 T cell receptor beta chains from one sample sequenced in a study of identical twins. TCRdb fed the 5' RACE reads into MiXCR, producing one record per CDR3 protein. The table records approximately 300,000 distinct CDR3 sequences, nearly 9.5% of them present only once. The same sample was also studied in work on yellow fever vaccine responses in identical twins.

Sequencing was performed on CD8+ T cells sorted from blood. The receptors were sampled from a woman under 30 in good health.

This chain connects TRBV29-1 to TRBJ2-2, with D possibly being TRBD1 (6 bases). The CDR3 runs to 12 residues. Per the germline V gene, CDR1 is SQVTM and CDR2 is ANQGSEA. The chain's CDR3 is CWGQTDTGELFF. The CDR3 nucleotides are TGCTGGGGGCAGACGGACACCGGGGAGCTGTTTTTT.

There are a few counts of this clonotype. The genes are TRBV6-2 or TRBV6-3 and TRBJ2-3; possibly TRBD2 for D (6 bases). CDR1 and CDR2 (germline): MNHEY, SVGEGT. V lost 6 bases and J 8 bases, leaving 27 bases between the germline ends. CDR3 length: 17 residues. The CDR3 region has the DNA TGTGCCAGCAGCACCGACGCCCGACCAGGACTATTTGGTACGCAGTATTTT. Its protein product is CASSTDARPGLFGTQYF.

This clonotype showed up many times. The gene calls are TRBV7-2 and TRBJ1-5; D is unclear. From germline, CDR1 is SGHTA and CDR2 FQGNSA. This CDR3 has 12 residues. V lost 3 bases, J lost 6 bases, and 6 bases lay in between. CDR3 bases: TGTGCCAGCAGCTTCGGCATTCAGCCCCAGCATTTT. It translates to CASSFGIQPQHF.

The sample holds a few counts of this clonotype. This chain links TRBV11-2 with TRBJ2-1, with D possibly matching TRBD2 (6 bases). CDR1 is SGHAT and CDR2 is FQNNGV in the germline V gene. Trimming took 7 bases from V and 8 from J, leaving 15 bases between them. The CDR3 covers 13 residues. DNA of the CDR3: TGTGCCAGCACTGAATGGGGGGTCCATGAGCAGTTCTTC. Its protein is CASTEWGVHEQFF. Combining the CDR3 with reference TRBV11-2 and TRBJ2-1 gives the whole variable domain EAGVAQSPRYKIIEKRQSVAFWCNPISGHATLYWYQQILGQGPKLLIQFQNNGVVDDSQLPKDRFSAERLKGVDSTLKIQPAKLEDSAVYLCASTEWGVHEQFFGPGTRLTVL.

This clonotype appeared many times. V usage is TRBV28 and J usage is TRBJ2-7; D not resolved. Germline V CDR1 and CDR2: MDHEN, SYDVKM. V was cut by 4 bases and J by 2 bases, with 12 bases left in between. This CDR3 spans 14 amino acids. The CDR3 DNA reads TGTGCCAGCAGTTCCCTTAAGACCACCTACGAGCAGTACTTC. Translation gives CASSSLKTTYEQYF.

This clonotype was observed at least ten times. The chain has TRBV10-3 and TRBJ1-2; tentatively, D is TRBD1 (6 bases). Germline CDR1 reads ENHRY; CDR2 reads SYGVKD. The CDR3 runs 14 residues. Trimming stripped 4 bases from V and 4 bases from J, with 13 bases between. CDR3 DNA: TGTGCCATCAGTGCCGTGGACAGTCTCTATGGCTACACCTTC. Its protein product is CAISAVDSLYGYTF.

This clonotype was found a few times. The J gene is TRBJ2-1, the V gene TRBV6-1; 9 positions agree with TRBD2. The CDR3 consists of 15 residues. In germline, CDR1 is MNHNS, CDR2 SASEGT. V trimming: 6 bases; J trimming: 2 bases; junction bases outside the gene matches: 5. In nucleotides, the CDR3 is TGTGCCAGCAGCAAAGTAGCGGGAGCCTACAATGAGCAGTTCTTC. Its translation: CASSKVAGAYNEQFF.

A few counts support this clonotype. The V call is TRBV11-2, the J call TRBJ1-5, with 10 bases matching TRBD1. J was trimmed by 3 bases and V by 4 bases; bases with no gene match: 6. This CDR3 has 16 residues. Germline-derived CDR1 and CDR2 are SGHAT and FQNNGV. The CDR3 coding sequence is TGTGCCAGCAGCTCGGGACAGGGGCCCTACAATCAGCCCCAGCATTTT. This translates into CASSSGQGPYNQPQHF.

The rearrangement uses TRBV20-1 and TRBJ2-1; no clear D. Germline-derived CDR1 and CDR2 are DFQATT and SNEGSKA (reference sequence). The CDR3 runs to 14 residues. Trimming cost V 6 bases and J 0 bases, with 12 bases left between them. CDR3 loop: CSASTESSYNEQFF. The CDR3 DNA is TGCAGTGCCTCAACTGAGAGCTCCTACAATGAGCAGTTCTTC.